This T cell receptor (beta chain) was sequenced for a study of cytomegalovirus exposure and HLA in healthy donors (TCRdb year 2017). About the investigation overall: An earlier analysis of some 550 of the donors reported roughly 300 Gb of sequence data and 100 million to 130 million unique TCR beta sequences from about 179 million T cells. An early release covering just under 650 HLA-typed donors comprised approximately 290 gigabases of sequencing data and approximately 80 million unique TCR sequences. Of the approximately 400 genotyped donors, approximately 82% fell in the genetic ancestry cluster associated with self-reported Caucasian donors. The study aimed to test whether cataloging public T cell receptors could reveal signatures of past pathogen exposure. Using immunosequencing, the study profiled T cell repertoires from about 610 subjects and related those repertoires to cytomegalovirus serostatus. A separate validation cohort of over 95 different subjects was used in addition to the 666-subject first cohort. The study combined high-throughput TCR immunosequencing, statistical association of individual TCRs with disease status, and machine learning to predict cytomegalovirus infection status. In a later analysis, previously published TCR beta repertoires from several hundred donors were re-analyzed and high-resolution HLA genotyping was added so that TCR occurrence patterns could be studied. Rather than using new phenotypic data, the later analysis identified candidate immune exposures from TCR beta sequences and from how often those sequences occurred across donors. To decide whether each TCR beta V gene segment behaved as functional or pseudogenic, an earlier analysis of some 580 of the donors relied on high-throughput TCR beta sequencing. Alongside the repertoire data, information on donor age, sex, ethnicity and CMV serostatus was compiled. In a later genetic analysis, genome-wide SNP genotypes for about three fifths of the roughly 670 donors were used, and that subset was treated as a discovery cohort. All discovery cohort repertoires had been generated on a single sequencing platform. Both class I and class II loci were covered by HLA typing, at four-digit resolution. Typing coverage differed by locus: A, B, C, DRB1 and DQB1 were typed in about 620-630 donors, DQA1 in approximately 520, DPA1 in around 580, and DPB1 in just under 480. Roughly 5 DR-DQ haplotypes were handled as single units for association and clustering, since linkage in the cohort was strong. Among a few hundred genotyped donors of the cohort, an average of about 240,000 unique TCR beta nucleotide sequences were sequenced per donor, roughly 20% of them non-productive. General study outcomes and caveats: Specific HLA alleles were associated with about 17,000 TCR beta sequences at a false discovery rate of 0.05 in a later analysis. A later analysis reported that several top co-occurrence clusters appeared linked to parvovirus B19, influenza, CMV and Epstein-Barr virus. In the study, 164 TCR beta chains were listed as associated with cytomegalovirus. The sequencing pipeline was judged likely to have produced a cluster of highly shared sequence variants as a technical artifact. The 87-base-pair reads could not distinguish some IMGT-functional V segments, including TRBV6-2 and TRBV6-3, so those segments were excluded. A later genetic analysis associated a missense DCLRE1C variant with V-gene and J-gene trimming of TCR beta chains, and an independent cohort replicated the association. CMV serostatus was the only immune exposure information available for the cohort. The presence/absence analyses assumed that sequencing depth was roughly uniform across donors, and that assumption may not be true. The classifier was reported to diagnose cytomegalovirus status with high specificity and sensitivity in both the original and validation cohorts. It was suggested by the authors that the approach could potentially be generalized to other disease states and immunological phenotypes. A later analysis found that HLA-associated TCR beta chains were more clonally expanded and had lower generation probabilities than equally common non-associated chains. In a later genetic analysis, fewer N-insertions in productive TCRs were reported among donors in an Asian-associated ancestry cluster than the roughly 670-donor mean. When HLA alleles, especially DR and DQ, strongly co-occurred, TCR associations were difficult to assign to individual alleles. Linkage disequilibrium might explain the correlated functional status among segregating V segments, but an unknown experimental factor could not be excluded. The earlier analysis of approximately 560 of the donors excluded over 15 rarely observed V segments, including chromosome 9 orphons, because counts were too low. Three of the identified cytomegalovirus-associated TCR beta chains were confirmed in vitro to be specific for cytomegalovirus antigens. An earlier analysis of some 590 of the donors showed that most TCR beta V segments appeared in productive rearrangements either about 87% or about 30% of the time, which broadly matched IMGT annotations. Because some donors lacked HLA typing at each locus, the association tests relied only on the typed subset. Only TCR beta chains were sequenced in this cohort, and the absence of alpha or paired-chain data limited detectable features. A further reported finding was that TCR beta sequences accurately predicted the HLA-A and HLA-B alleles for most subjects in the first cohort. Most TCR sequences were seen in very few donors, while some public TCRs were found in many individuals. In a later analysis, the rate of TCR association differed among HLA loci, with DRB1 alleles having the most associated TCRs and HLA-C alleles having the fewest. A later analysis found that most CMV-associated TCR beta chains appeared HLA-restricted, with HLA associations seemingly driven largely by CMV exposure.

The cohort comprised hundreds of healthy bone marrow donors. Cohort members were all nominally healthy when sampled, although unrecorded immune exposures were likely present. The donor tested CMV seropositive, placing the donor among the roughly 300 seropositive members of the cohort. A peripheral blood sample was collected from each donor, and TCR beta sequencing was performed on peripheral blood mononuclear cells. Genomic DNA was extracted from the blood cell samples with the Qiagen DNeasy Blood Extraction Kit. Between the V and J ends, shortened by 3 bases and 0 bases respectively, the junction contains 21 bases. Looking up the germline V gene yields CDR1 MGHRA and CDR2 YSYEKL. There are 18 amino acids in the CDR3, from cysteine to phenylalanine inclusive. Kept here is only the CDR3 DNA, which spans 54 bases and is read in frame from base 1. The library was produced with the immunoSEQ multiplex PCR assay. The multiplex PCR relied on a mix of 60 forward primers for TCR Vbeta segments and 13 reverse primers for TCR Jbeta segments. A multiplex PCR assay on genomic DNA amplified the CDR3 region of rearranged TCR beta genes. The amplified TCR beta libraries were sequenced on the Illumina HiSeq System as 87-base-pair reads. The study's own analysis went as follows. Across the 600 to 700 repertoires, a later analysis counted 80 million or so unique TCR beta chains, 9.5 million to 13 million of which were shared by at least two donors. Raw reads were error-corrected and collapsed into unique sequences with a nearest-neighbor algorithm that merged closely related sequences to remove PCR and sequencing errors. Alignment of CDR3 sequences to IMGT reference sequences was used to assign V, D and J gene segments. For a sequence to be retained, at least a six-nucleotide match to both a V gene segment and a J gene segment was required. A rearrangement counted as productive if the CDR3 had no stop codons and remained in frame with V and J, and every other rearrangement counted as non-productive. Following IMGT convention, CDR3 was defined as the stretch from the second conserved V-encoded cysteine up to the conserved J-encoded phenylalanine. The earlier analysis of about 590 of the donors excluded sequences that lacked an unambiguous match to a single V gene segment. In an earlier analysis of some 590 of the donors, a V segment was called functional when productive rearrangements were above 56.7%, and segregating when the standard deviation between donors exceeded 5%. A statistical classification framework was developed to diagnose cytomegalovirus status using the catalog of TCR beta chain sequences. In a later analysis, V and J genes were assigned by comparing TCR nucleotide sequences against IMGT/GENE-DB human TR gene sequences. The TCRdist pipeline was used in a later analysis to assign CDR3 sequences and most-parsimonious VDJ recombination scenarios. In a later analysis, each TCR beta chain was defined by its CDR3 amino acid sequence together with its V-gene family, and reads lacking a unique V-gene family were excluded. To address suspected cross-contamination and a sequencing artifact, a later analysis removed 450 to 700 highly shared, low-generation-probability nucleotide sequences. For each public chain, a later analysis derived a clonal expansion index from normalized ranks of inferred template counts within each repertoire. In a later analysis, generation probabilities were computed with a VDJ recombination model fitted to out-of-frame rearrangements, and the resulting probabilities were checked against IGoR. In a later analysis, hypergeometric tests were used to score TCR-TCR, TCR-HLA and TCR-CMV co-occurrence, with a repertoire-size bias correction applied to TCR pairs. A later analysis estimated false discovery rates by permuting HLA or CMV assignments 20 times. In a later analysis, co-occurring TCRs were grouped using DBSCAN, with TCRdist sequence similarity added in when clustering inside HLA-allele-positive subsets. Repertoires with fewer than 30,000 or more than 120,000 public chains were left out of co-occurrence clustering, as were about 5 repertoires with anomalous nucleotide sharing. As stored in TCRdb, this immuneACCESS dataset retains in-frame rearrangements with V and J assigned. A fraction of the clones does not appear; measured against another copy, unresolved V genes explain less than half of the discrepancy, and the remainder lacks a known reason. The V and J calls and clone size come from that table; D and trimming were worked out from the DNA. The sample table contains roughly 140,000 clones; only one count was recorded for about four fifths of them. The leading ten clones occupy more than 3.5% of the sample.

Remarks on this clone: Its antigen is still unknown. No much larger clone is present one base from it, and per-base qualities are unavailable.

The source material was PBMCs. The chain employs TRBV4-1 and TRBJ2-7, with a weak D call of TRBD2 (5 bases match). The clonotype was recovered from a woman aged 40 to 50 in good health and CMV-seropositive. The CDR3 region has the sequence CASSQAGDRADTSYEQYF. The DNA is TGCGCCAGCAGCCAGGCGGGTGATAGAGCCGACACCTCCTACGAGCAGTACTTC.